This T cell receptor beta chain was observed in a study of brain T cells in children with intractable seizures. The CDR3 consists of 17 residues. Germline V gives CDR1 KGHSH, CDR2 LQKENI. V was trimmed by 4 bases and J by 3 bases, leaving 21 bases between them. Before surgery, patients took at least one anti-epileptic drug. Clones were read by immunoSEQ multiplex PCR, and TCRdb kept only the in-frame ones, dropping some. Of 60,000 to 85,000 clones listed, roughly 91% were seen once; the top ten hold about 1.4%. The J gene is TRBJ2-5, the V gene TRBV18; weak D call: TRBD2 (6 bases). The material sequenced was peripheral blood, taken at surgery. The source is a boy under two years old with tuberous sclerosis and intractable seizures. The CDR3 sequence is CASSRIPRDLREETQYF. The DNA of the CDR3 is TGTGCCAGCTCACGCATACCGCGGGATCTTCGGGAAGAGACCCAGTACTTC.